The 13 T cell receptor beta chains given below trace back to one sample, sequenced in a study of radiation and T cells in renal cell carcinoma. The repertoire was sequenced with immunoSEQ multiplex PCR; TCRdb's copy has only in-frame clones and lacks some. The top ten hold 13% of the sample, which has 13,000 to 15,000 clones, approximately 52% seen once. Treatment meaning: treatment-naive control, cytoreductive nephrectomy. This specimen consisted of tumor tissue, obtained from a patient whose treatment was nephrectomy without radiotherapy. These receptors were collected from a man aged 45-60 years with renal cell carcinoma.

The chain carries TRBV7-3 and TRBJ2-2; D may correspond to TRBD1 or TRBD2 (5 bases each). Trimming pared 1 base from V and 1 base from J, leaving 16 bases between. The CDR3 contains 18 residues. Germline CDR1 reads SGHTA; CDR2 reads FQGTGA. CDR3 sequence reads: CASSLKGTKGLNTGELFF. The CDR3 DNA reads as TGTGCCAGCAGCTTAAAGGGGACGAAAGGGCTGAACACCGGGGAGCTGTTTTTT.

The chain carries TRBV18 and TRBJ1-4; no reliable D call. There are 14 residues in the CDR3. Germline V gene sequence: CDR1 KGHSH, CDR2 LQKENI. V was trimmed by 6 bases and J by 5 bases, leaving 13 bases between them. CDR3 loop: CASSLSRGNEKLFF. DNA for the CDR3: TGTGCCAGCTCCTTATCGAGAGGGAATGAAAAACTGTTTTTT.

The V and J genes are TRBV2 and TRBJ1-1, with D unclear. CDR1 and CDR2 from the germline V gene are SNHLY and FYNNEI. Trimming took off 3 bases at V and 1 base at J, with 6 bases between the two ends. This CDR3 is built from 13 residues. DNA for the CDR3: TGTGCCAGCAGTGACCTATGGAACACTGAAGCTTTCTTT. Its protein is CASSDLWNTEAFF.

A single count supports this clone. V and J are TRBV6-6 and TRBJ2-7, with D possibly matching TRBD2 (5 bases). Trimming removed 4 bases at V and 10 bases at J, with 11 bases between. This CDR3 comprises 11 residues. CDR1 is MNHNY and CDR2 is SVGAGI in the germline V gene (reference sequence). The CDR3 here is CASSSVGVQYF. CDR3 DNA sequence: TGTGCCAGCAGTTCCGTCGGGGTTCAGTACTTC.

The V call is TRBV6-6, the J call TRBJ2-7; possible D gene TRBD1, 6 bases. CDR1 and CDR2 from the germline V gene are MNHNY and SVGAGI (reference sequence). There are 14 residues in the CDR3. V lost 7 bases, J lost 1 base, and 14 bases lay in between. CDR3 in amino acids: CASKSEDSSYEQYF. The CDR3 nucleotides are TGTGCCAGCAAGTCGGAGGACAGTTCCTACGAGCAGTACTTC.

This clone has just a few counts. CDR3: CASSPAGGTNYGYTF. CDR3 sequence (DNA): TGTGCCAGCTCACCCGCCGGAGGTACTAACTATGGCTACACCTTC. This rearrangement joins TRBV18 to TRBJ1-2; D gene uncertain. Trimming stripped 3 bases from V and 0 bases from J, with 11 bases between. The CDR3 has 15 residues. CDR1 and CDR2 from the germline V gene are KGHSH and LQKENI.

The chain joins TRBV30 to TRBJ1-1, with 7 bases matching TRBD1. The CDR3 totals 14 residues. Germline V gene data show CDR1 as GTSNPN and CDR2 as SVGIG (reference sequence). With V trimmed by 1 base and J by 6 bases, 8 bases remained unmatched. The CDR3 protein is CAWSGPGQQAEAFF. The CDR3 region has the DNA TGTGCCTGGAGTGGCCCGGGACAGCAGGCTGAAGCTTTCTTT.

The chain has TRBV15 and TRBJ1-2, with TRBD1 matching over 9 bases. The V segment lost 4 bases and the J segment 8 bases; nucleotides outside the gene matches: 11. The germline V gene has CDR1 LNHNV and CDR2 YYDKDF (reference sequence). This CDR3 spans 15 amino acids. CDR3 amino acids: CATSIVGQGRAGYTF. The CDR3 region has the DNA TGTGCCACCAGCATTGTGGGACAGGGCCGGGCAGGCTACACCTTC.

J is TRBJ2-7 and V is TRBV10-3, with TRBD2 identical over 7 bases. The CDR3 extends over 13 amino acids. The V gene end was trimmed by 6 bases and the J gene end by 5 bases; junction bases not matched to a gene: 7. Per the germline V gene, CDR1 is ENHRY and CDR2 is SYGVKD. This CDR3 is CAIRVGGVDEQYF. CDR3 bases: TGTGCCATCAGAGTGGGAGGGGTGGACGAGCAGTACTTC.

This clone was observed a handful of times. For the CDR3, the DNA is TGTGCCAGCAGTGCACGGGGGGGGTCCAACACCGGGGAGCTGTTTTTT. Protein: CASSARGGSNTGELFF. This chain uses TRBV25-1 with TRBJ2-2, with 8 bases lining up with TRBD2. Germline lookup yields CDR1 MGHDK and CDR2 SYGVNS. CDR3 size: 16 residues. Trimming removed 4 bases from V and 2 bases from J; junction bases left unmatched: 6. Looking up the rest from reference TRBV25-1 and TRBJ2-2 gives the full variable domain: EADIYQTPRYLVIGTGKKITLECSQTMGHDKMYWYQQDPGMELHLIHYSYGVNSTEKGDLSSESTVSRIRTEHFPLTLESARPSHTSQYLCASSARGGSNTGELFFGEGSRLTVL.

This clone has only one observation. The chain couples TRBV29-1 to TRBJ2-1; 9 bases align to TRBD1. Germline V CDR1 and CDR2: SQVTM, ANQGSEA. With V trimmed by 8 bases and J by 7 bases, 9 bases remained unmatched. There are 13 residues in the CDR3. The CDR3 sequence: CSSTGTGRNEQFF. CDR3 DNA: TGCAGCTCCACCGGGACAGGGCGGAATGAGCAGTTCTTC.

The genes are TRBV6-6 and TRBJ1-2; no clear D. V gave up 0 bases and J gave up 7 bases, with 9 bases separating them. CDR3 length: 13 residues. CDR1 MNHNY and CDR2 SVGAGI come from the germline V gene (reference sequence). The DNA of the CDR3 is TGTGCCAGCAGTTACTCGCCAGAGGCTGGCTACACCTTC. Its translation: CASSYSPEAGYTF.

There are a few counts of this clone. This chain links TRBV10-3 with TRBJ2-2, with 7 positions matching TRBD2. Germline values: CDR1 ENHRY, CDR2 SYGVKD. The CDR3 extends over 16 amino acids. V shed 4 bases, J shed 3 bases, and the junction held 8 bases outside the gene matches. The CDR3 bases are TGTGCCATCAGTGCCGTTGGGAGGGTCGACACCGGGGAGCTGTTTTTT. It codes for CAISAVGRVDTGELFF.